This TCR beta chain was captured by sequencing in a study of blood T cells in healthy people across ages. Study-level points and caveats: Roughly linear declines in TCR beta diversity per million T cells occurred with age.

Healthy Russian Caucasian donors spanned ages roughly 6 to 100 years. Samples each yielded at least 6 micrograms of total RNA. The V gene's germline CDR1 is LGHNA and CDR2 YSLEER. V lost 0 bases to trimming and J lost 4 bases; unmatched junction nucleotides: 8. The CDR3 has 16 residues. About this clonotype: Antigen: not known.

The use of a sample-barcoded 5' primer and a J-beta primer mix characterized a second PCR of roughly 6 to 12 cycles. With 12 random nucleotides, a template-switch adaptor tagged each individual cDNA molecule. TCRdb reanalysed the 5' RACE reads using MiXCR and keeps one entry per CDR3 protein. Of 800,000 or so distinct CDR3 sequences listed, around 25% are singletons. The data also belong to a second study, concerning T cells of mothers and their children.

This clonotype originated in a boy aged 5-17 years in good health. J is TRBJ2-7 and V is TRBV4-3, with TRBD1 matching 8 bases. Sequenced sample: blood. The CDR3 nucleotides read TGCGCCAGCAGCCAAGATGGGCGACAGGGGAGGTACGAGCAGTACTTC. Residues: CASSQDGRQGRYEQYF.